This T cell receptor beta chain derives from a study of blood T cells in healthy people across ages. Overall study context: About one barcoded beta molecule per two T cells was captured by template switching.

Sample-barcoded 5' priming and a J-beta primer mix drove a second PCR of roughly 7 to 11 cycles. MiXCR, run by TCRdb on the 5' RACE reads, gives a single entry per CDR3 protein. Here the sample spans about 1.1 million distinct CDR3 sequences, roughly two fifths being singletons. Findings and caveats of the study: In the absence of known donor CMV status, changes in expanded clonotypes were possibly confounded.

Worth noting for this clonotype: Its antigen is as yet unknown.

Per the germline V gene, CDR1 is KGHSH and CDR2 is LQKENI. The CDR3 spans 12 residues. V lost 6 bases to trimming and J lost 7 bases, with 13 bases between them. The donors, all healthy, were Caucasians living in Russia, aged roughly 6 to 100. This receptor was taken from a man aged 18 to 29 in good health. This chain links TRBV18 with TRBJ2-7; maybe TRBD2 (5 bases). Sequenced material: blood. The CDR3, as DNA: TGTGCCAGCTCGACTAACGATAAGGAGCAGTACTTC. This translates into CASSTNDKEQYF. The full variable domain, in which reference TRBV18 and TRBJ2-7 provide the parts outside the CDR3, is NAGVMQNPRHLVRRRGQEARLRCSPMKGHSHVYWYRQLPEEGLKFMVYLQKENIIDESGMPKERFSAEFPKEGPSILRIQQVVRGDSAAYFCASSTNDKEQYFGPGTRLTVT.